This paragraph covers one T cell receptor beta chain sequence. Its antigen is currently not known. Base qualities are not recorded, but no much larger clone differs from it by a single base. The library was obtained by the immunoSEQ multiplex PCR assay. TCR beta CDR3 sequencing was performed on DNA from the cultured, isolated CD4+ T cells. In the original analysis: The analysis removed non-productive TCR sequences, trimmed reads to the CDR3 region, and retained only CDR3s that were 7 or more amino acids long. The MANAFEST web app was used to pick out antigen-specific clonotypes by comparing their expansion in peptide wells with that in reference cultures. To count as positive, a clone had to show expansion at FDR<0.05 compared with the reference and with all other wells, an odds ratio above 5, and a frequency above 0.1% in two replicate wells. A clonotype was called cross-reactive if it was significantly expanded both in SARS-CoV-2 spike wells and in at least one common cold coronavirus spike condition. CDR3 similarity was assessed by Levenshtein distance using the stringdist R package, and unrooted trees were constructed with ape in R 3.6.1. Drawn from immuneACCESS, this table holds only the in-frame rearrangements with V and J called that TCRdb kept. Clones are partly lost; checked studies trace under half to an unresolved V gene and leave the rest unexplained. V and J calls and clone size are as listed in that table; D and trimming were resolved from the DNA. The sample table holds nearly 30,000 clones, of which 75% to 90% were seen once. The ten most abundant clones make up approximately 6% of the sample.

In the ViraFEST assay, PBMC were stimulated with viral peptide pools, and TCR sequencing was then used to find antigen-specific CD4+ T cell clonotypes based on their expansion. After approximately 11 days of culture, CD4+ T cells were isolated with the EasySep CD4+ T cell isolation kit. Each participant got two doses of an mRNA SARS-CoV-2 vaccine, either BNT162b2 or mRNA-1273. None of the healthy vaccine recipients had a prior SARS-CoV-2 infection, which was confirmed by nucleocapsid antibody tests that came back negative both before and after vaccination. Around 2 million PBMC per well were cultured in IMDM with about 5.4% human AB serum, 9 to 10 IU/ml IL-2 and gentamicin, plus 10 ug/ml peptides. On days 3 and 7, half of the culture medium was replaced with fresh IL-2-containing medium. Each peptide stimulation condition was cultured in triplicate wells unless otherwise noted. Using Ficoll-Paque Plus gradient centrifugation, PBMC were separated from whole blood and then either used fresh or cryopreserved at -140C. The spike proteins of SARS-CoV-2 and of the common cold coronaviruses HCoV-NL63, HCoV-OC43 and HCoV-229E were spanned by overlapping peptide pools. The QIAamp micro DNA kit was used to extract genomic DNA from the cultured CD4+ T cells.

The CDR3 sequence holds 16 residues, the cysteine and phenylalanine included. Only the CDR3 part of the read is kept: 48 bases, read in frame from the first base. According to the germline V gene, CDR1 reads KGHDR and CDR2 reads SFDVKD. The V and J ends are trimmed by 8 bases and 0 bases, leaving 15 bases between them. The data belong to a study of vaccination effects on CD4 cells after COVID-19 (dated by TCRdb to about 2022). About the full investigation: Post-vaccine samples across the study were collected a median of 72 days after the second dose, with a range of 14 to 241. SARS-CoV-2 spike-specific CD4+ TCR repertoires from before and after mRNA vaccination were compared in COVID-19 convalescent patients and in infection-naive vaccine recipients. A total of 9 to 11 COVID-19 convalescent patients and a handful of SARS-CoV-2-naive healthy vaccine recipients were included in the full study. In the study, cultures from other donors were sequenced using the Oncomine TCR Beta short-read assay on an Illumina iSeq 100. Study-wide findings and limitations: Clones induced by infection and clones induced by vaccination both contracted markedly at late timepoints after vaccination, which fits with T cell responses waning over time. The study was limited by a small number of convalescent patients, and early post-infection timepoints were lacking. In healthy vaccine recipients, vaccine-induced clones were almost all SARS-CoV-2 mono-reactive, with only 1 of 255 being cross-reactive with common cold coronaviruses.

This receptor was taken from a human donor who received a COVID-19 vaccine. Some clones in this sample may be carry-over from other donors' samples. The sample consisted of CD4+ T cells from PBMCs cultured with SARS-CoV-2 spike peptides, taken after COVID-19 vaccination. What this sample's cell subset or site label stands for: SARS-CoV-2 spike overlapping peptide pool stimulation. Rearrangement joined TRBV24-1 to TRBJ2-2; perhaps TRBD1 is the D gene, with 6 bases matching. The bases read TGTGCCACCAATCAAGGGGGTTTCGCGAACACCGGGGAGCTGTTTTTT. Its translation is CATNQGGFANTGELFF.